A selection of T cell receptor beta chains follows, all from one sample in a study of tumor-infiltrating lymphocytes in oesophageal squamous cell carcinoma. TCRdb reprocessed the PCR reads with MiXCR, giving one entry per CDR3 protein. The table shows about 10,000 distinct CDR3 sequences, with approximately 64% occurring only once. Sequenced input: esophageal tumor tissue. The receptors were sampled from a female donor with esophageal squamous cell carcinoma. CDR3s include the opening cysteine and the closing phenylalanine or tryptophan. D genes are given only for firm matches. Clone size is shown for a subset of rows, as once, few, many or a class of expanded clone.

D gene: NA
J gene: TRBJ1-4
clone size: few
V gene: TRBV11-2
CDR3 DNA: TGTGCCAGCAGCTTACTACAGGGAGGGGAAAAACTGTTTTTT
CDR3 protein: CASSLLQGGEKLFF

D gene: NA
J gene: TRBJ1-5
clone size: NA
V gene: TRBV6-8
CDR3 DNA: TGTGCCAGCAGTGCAGAACGCAATCAGCCCCAGCATTTT
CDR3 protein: CASSAERNQPQHF

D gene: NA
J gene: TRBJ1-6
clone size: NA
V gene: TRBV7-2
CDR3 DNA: TGTGCCAGCAGCCCAGGGTTGGCACCCCTCCACTTT
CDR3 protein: CASSPGLAPLHF

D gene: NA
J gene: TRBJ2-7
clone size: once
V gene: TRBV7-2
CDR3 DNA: TGTGCCAGCAGCTCATCTGTCGATCCCTCCTACGAGCAGTACTTC
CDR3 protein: CASSSSVDPSYEQYF

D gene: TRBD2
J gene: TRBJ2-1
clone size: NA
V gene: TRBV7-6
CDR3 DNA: TGTGCCAGCAGCTCCGGACTAGCGGGAGGCCCTTTCGATGAGCAGTTCTTC
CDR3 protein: CASSSGLAGGPFDEQFF

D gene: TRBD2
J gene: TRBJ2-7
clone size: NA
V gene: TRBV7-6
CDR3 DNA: TGTGCTAGCAGCTTAGCGGGAGGCGTTGAGCAGTACTTC
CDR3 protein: CASSLAGGVEQYF

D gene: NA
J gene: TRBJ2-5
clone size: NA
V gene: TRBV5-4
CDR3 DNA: TGTGCCAGCAGCCTCCTAGGTGGGAGGCAAGAGACCCAGTACTTC
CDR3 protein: CASSLLGGRQETQYF

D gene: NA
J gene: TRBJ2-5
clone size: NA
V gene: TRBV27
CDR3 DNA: TGTGCCAGCAGTTTATTGGGTATGAGGAGGGAAGAGACCCAGTACTTC
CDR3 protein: CASSLLGMRREETQYF

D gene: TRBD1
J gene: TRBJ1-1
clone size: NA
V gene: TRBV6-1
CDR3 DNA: TGTGCCAGCAGCTTCGGGACAGGGGGCAAGAACACTGAAGCTTTCTTT
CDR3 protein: CASSFGTGGKNTEAFF

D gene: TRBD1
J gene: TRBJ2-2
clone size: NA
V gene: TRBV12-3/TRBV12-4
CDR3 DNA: TGTGCCAGCAGTTACCGGACAGGGGATGACACCGGGGAGCTGTTTTTT
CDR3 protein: CASSYRTGDDTGELFF

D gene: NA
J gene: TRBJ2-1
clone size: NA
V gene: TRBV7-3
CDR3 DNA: TGTGCCAGCAGCCCCGGACTTGGTTACAATGAGCAGTTCTTC
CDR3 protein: CASSPGLGYNEQFF

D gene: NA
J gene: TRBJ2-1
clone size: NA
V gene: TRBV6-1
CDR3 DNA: TGTGCCAGCAGCGAGGCCGGTGGAGCGGCCAACTACAATGAGCAGTTCTTC
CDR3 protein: CASSEAGGAANYNEQFF

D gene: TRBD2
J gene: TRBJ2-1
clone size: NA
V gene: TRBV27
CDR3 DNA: TGTGCCAGCAGTTCCTCGACTAGCGGGAAGGTTGAGCAGTTCTTC
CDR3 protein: CASSSSTSGKVEQFF

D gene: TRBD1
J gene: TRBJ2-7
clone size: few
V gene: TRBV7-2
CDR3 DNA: TGTGCCAGCAGCTTAAGGACAGGCCGTAACGATGAGCAGTACTTC
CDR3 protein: CASSLRTGRNDEQYF

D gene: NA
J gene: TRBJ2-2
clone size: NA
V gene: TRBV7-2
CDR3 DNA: TGTGCCAGCAGCTTAGCGATCGCCGGGGAGCTGTTTTTT
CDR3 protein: CASSLAIAGELFF

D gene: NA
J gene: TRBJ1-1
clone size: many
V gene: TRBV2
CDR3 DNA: TGTGCCAGCAGTGGGGGGGTGAACACTGAAGCTTTCTTT
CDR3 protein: CASSGGVNTEAFF

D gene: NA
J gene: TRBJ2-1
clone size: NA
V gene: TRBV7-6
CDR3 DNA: TGTGCCAGCAGCTTAGGGGTAGGACGGGAGCAGTTCTTC
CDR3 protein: CASSLGVGREQFF

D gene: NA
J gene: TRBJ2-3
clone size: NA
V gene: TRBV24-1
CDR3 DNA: TGTGCCACGTCCCCCCTCAGGTCGTCTAGCACAGATACGCAGTATTTT
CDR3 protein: CATSPLRSSSTDTQYF

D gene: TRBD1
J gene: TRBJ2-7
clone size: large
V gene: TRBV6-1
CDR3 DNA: TGTGCCAGCAGTTTGAGGACAGGGAGCTCCTACGAGCAGTACTTC
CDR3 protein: CASSLRTGSSYEQYF

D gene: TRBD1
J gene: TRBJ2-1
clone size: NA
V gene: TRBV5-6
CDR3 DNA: TGTGCCAGCAGCTTGAGGGGACAGGGGATTTGGGAGCAGTTCTTC
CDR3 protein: CASSLRGQGIWEQFF

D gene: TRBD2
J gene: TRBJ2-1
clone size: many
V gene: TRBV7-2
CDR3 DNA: TGTGCCAGCAGCGTCACTAGCGGGGTTAACAATGAGCAGTTCTTC
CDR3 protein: CASSVTSGVNNEQFF

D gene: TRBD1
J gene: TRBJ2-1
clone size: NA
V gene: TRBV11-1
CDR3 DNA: TGTGCCAGCAGCTCAAGGGGGCAGGGGGCATACAATGAGCAGTTCTTC
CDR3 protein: CASSSRGQGAYNEQFF

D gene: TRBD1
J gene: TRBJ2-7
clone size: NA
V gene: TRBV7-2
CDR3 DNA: TGTGCCAGCAGCTTAAACAGGGGCCCCTACGAGCAGTACTTC
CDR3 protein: CASSLNRGPYEQYF

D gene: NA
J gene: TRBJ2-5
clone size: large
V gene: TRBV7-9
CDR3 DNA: TGTGCCAGCAGCTTACGGCAGGGACAAGAGACCCAGTACTTC
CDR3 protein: CASSLRQGQETQYF

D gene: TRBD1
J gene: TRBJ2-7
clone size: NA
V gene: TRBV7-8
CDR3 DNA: TGTGCCAGCAGCTCATCCGGGACAGGGACGTACGAGCAGTACTTC
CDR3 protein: CASSSSGTGTYEQYF

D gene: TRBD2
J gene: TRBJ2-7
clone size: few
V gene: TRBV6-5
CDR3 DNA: TGTGCCAGCACACATGTTGGGGGGACTAGGGCTTACGAGCAGTACTTC
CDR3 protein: CASTHVGGTRAYEQYF

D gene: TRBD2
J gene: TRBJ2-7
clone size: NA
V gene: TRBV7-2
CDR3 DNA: TGTGCCAGCAGACCAGCGGGAGTAGGGGAGCAGTACTTC
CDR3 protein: CASRPAGVGEQYF

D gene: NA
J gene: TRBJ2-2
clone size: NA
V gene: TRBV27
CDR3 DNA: TGTGCCAGCAGTTTATCAGGGTTCGGGGAGCTGTTTTTT
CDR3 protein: CASSLSGFGELFF

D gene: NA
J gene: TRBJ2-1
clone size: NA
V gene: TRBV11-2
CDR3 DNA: TGTGCCAGCAGCTTAGATAGGGCGGGTGAGCAGTTCTTC
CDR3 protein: CASSLDRAGEQFF

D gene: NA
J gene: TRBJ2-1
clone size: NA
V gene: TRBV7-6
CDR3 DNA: TGTGCCAGCAGCGGGATGAGGGGGAGCTCCTACAATGAGCAGTTCTTC
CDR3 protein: CASSGMRGSSYNEQFF

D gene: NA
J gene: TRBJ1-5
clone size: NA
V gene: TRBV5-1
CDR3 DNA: TGCGCCAGCAGCTTGGACGGGTTGAGCAATCAGCCCCAGCATTTT
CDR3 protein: CASSLDGLSNQPQHF

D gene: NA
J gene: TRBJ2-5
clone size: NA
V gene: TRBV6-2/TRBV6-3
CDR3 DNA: TGTGCCAGCAGTTACCGTGGCTCAGGCGAGACCCAGTACTTC
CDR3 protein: CASSYRGSGETQYF

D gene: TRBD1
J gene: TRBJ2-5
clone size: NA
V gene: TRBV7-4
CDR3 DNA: TGTGCCAGCAGCCGTGGGACAGCCGCGGAGACCCAGTACTTC
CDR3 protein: CASSRGTAAETQYF

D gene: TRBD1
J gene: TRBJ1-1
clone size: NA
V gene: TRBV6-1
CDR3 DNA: TGTGCCAGCAGTGAAAGGGACAGGAACACTGAAGCTTTCTTT
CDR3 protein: CASSERDRNTEAFF

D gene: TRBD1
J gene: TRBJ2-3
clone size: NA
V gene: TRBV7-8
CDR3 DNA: TGTGCCAGCGTGACAGGGTTTACAGATACGCAGTATTTT
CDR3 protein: CASVTGFTDTQYF